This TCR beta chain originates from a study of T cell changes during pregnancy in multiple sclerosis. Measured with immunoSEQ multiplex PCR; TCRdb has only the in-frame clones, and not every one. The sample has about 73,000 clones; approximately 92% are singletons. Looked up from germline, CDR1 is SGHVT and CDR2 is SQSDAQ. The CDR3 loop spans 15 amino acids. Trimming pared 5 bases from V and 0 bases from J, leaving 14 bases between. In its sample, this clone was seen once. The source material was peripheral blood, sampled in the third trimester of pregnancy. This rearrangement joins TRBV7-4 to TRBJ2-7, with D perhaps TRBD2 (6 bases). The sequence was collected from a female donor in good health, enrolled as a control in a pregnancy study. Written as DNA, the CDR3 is TGTGCCAGCAGCCCACTTGAGCGGGCCTCCTACGAGCAGTACTTC. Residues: CASSPLERASYEQYF.